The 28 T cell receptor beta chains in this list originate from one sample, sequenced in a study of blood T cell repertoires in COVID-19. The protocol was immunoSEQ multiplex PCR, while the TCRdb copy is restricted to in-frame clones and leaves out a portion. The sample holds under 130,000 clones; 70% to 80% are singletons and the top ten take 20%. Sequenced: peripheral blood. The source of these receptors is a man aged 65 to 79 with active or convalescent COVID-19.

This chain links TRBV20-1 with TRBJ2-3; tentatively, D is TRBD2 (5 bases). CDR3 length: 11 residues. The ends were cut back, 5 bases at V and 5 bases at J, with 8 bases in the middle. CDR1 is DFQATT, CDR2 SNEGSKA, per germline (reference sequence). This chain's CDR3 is CSACEGDTQYF. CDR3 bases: TGCAGTGCTTGCGAGGGAGATACGCAGTATTTT.

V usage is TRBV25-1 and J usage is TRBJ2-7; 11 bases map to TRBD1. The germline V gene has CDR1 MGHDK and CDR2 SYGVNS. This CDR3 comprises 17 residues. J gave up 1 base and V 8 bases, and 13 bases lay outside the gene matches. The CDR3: CASAASRGTGGSYEQYF. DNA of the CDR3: TGTGCCAGCGCAGCCTCACGGGGGACAGGGGGTTCCTACGAGCAGTACTTC.

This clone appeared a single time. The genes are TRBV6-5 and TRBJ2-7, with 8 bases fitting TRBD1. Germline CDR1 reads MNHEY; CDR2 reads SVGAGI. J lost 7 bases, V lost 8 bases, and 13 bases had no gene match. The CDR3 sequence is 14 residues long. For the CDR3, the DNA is TGTGCCAGCCTCCCCTGGACAGGGAAGTATGAGCAGTACTTC. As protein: CASLPWTGKYEQYF.

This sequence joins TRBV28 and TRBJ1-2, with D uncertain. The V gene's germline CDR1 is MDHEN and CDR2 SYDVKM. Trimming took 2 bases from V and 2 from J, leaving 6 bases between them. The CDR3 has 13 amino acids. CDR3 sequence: CASSLIQNYGYTF. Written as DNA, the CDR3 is TGTGCCAGCAGTTTAATCCAGAACTATGGCTACACCTTC.

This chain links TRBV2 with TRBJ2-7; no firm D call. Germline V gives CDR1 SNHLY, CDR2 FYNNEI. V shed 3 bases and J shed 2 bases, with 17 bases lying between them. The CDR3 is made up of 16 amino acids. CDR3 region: CASSEYRSGLAYEQYF. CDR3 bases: TGTGCCAGCAGTGAGTACCGGAGTGGGTTAGCCTACGAGCAGTACTTC.

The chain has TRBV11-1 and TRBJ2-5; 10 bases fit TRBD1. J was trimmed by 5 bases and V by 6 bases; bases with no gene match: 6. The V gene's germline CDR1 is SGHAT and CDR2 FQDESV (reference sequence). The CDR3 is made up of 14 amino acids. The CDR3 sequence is CASSLDRGSETQYF. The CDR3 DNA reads TGTGCCAGCAGTTTGGACAGGGGGTCTGAGACCCAGTACTTC.

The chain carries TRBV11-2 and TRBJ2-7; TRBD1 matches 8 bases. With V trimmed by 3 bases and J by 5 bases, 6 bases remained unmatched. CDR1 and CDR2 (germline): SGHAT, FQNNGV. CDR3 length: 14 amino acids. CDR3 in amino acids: CASSFGGQGNEQYF. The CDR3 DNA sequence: TGTGCCAGCAGCTTCGGAGGACAGGGCAACGAGCAGTACTTC.

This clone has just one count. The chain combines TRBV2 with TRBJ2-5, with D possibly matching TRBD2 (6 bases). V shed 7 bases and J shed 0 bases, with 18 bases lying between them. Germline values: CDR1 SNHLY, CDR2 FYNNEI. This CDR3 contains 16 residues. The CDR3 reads CASTRLRDWYQETQYF. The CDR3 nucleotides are TGTGCCAGCACCCGTCTCCGGGACTGGTACCAAGAGACCCAGTACTTC.

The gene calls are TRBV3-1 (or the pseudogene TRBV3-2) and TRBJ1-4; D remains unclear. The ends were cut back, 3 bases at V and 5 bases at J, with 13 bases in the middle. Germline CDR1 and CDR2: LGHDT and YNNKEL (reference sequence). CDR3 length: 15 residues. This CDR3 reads CASSQSLTLNEKLFF. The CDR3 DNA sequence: TGTGCCAGCAGCCAGTCCCTGACACTGAATGAAAAACTGTTTTTT.

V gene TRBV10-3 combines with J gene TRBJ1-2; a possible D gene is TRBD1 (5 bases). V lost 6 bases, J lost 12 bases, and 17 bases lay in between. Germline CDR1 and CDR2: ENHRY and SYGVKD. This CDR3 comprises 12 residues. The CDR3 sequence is CAIRAGQSAHTF. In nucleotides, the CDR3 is TGTGCCATCAGAGCAGGGCAGTCAGCCCACACCTTC.

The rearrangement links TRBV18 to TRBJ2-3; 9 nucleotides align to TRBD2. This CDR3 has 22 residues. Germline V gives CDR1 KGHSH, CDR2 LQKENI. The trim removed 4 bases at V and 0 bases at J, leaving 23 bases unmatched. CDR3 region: CASSQEEALAGRVYTSTDTQYF. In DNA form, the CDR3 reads TGTGCCAGCTCACAGGAGGAGGCGCTAGCGGGGCGAGTATATACTAGCACAGATACGCAGTATTTT.

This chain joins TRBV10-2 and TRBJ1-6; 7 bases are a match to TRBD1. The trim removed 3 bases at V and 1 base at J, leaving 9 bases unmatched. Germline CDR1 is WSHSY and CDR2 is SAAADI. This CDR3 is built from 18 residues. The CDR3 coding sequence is TGCGCCAGCAGTGACGGCAGGGGGAAGTGGTCCTATAATTCACCCCTCCACTTT. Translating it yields CASSDGRGKWSYNSPLHF.

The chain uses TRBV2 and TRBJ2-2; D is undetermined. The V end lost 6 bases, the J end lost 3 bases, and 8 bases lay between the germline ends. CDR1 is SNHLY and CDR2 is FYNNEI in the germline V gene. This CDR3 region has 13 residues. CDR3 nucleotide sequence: TGTGCCAGCAGCCAAAGCGACACCGGGGAGCTGTTTTTT. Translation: CASSQSDTGELFF.

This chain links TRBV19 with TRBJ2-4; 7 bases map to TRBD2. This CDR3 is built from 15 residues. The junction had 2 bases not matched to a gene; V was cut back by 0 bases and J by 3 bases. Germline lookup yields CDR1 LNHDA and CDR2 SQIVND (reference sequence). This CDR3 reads CASSIDSSGKNIQYF. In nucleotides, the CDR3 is TGTGCCAGTAGTATAGATTCTAGCGGCAAAAACATTCAGTACTTC.

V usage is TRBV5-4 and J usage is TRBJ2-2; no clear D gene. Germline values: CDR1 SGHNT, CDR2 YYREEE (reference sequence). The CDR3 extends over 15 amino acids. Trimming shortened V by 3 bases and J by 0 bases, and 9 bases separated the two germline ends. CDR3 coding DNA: TGTGCCAGCAGCTCATACACAGCGAACACCGGGGAGCTGTTTTTT. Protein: CASSSYTANTGELFF.

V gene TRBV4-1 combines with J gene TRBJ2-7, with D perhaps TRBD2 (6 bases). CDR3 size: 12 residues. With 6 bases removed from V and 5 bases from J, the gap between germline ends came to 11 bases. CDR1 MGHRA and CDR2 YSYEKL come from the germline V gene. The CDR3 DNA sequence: TGCGCCAGCAGTCGACTAGATAACGAGCAGTACTTC. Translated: CASSRLDNEQYF.

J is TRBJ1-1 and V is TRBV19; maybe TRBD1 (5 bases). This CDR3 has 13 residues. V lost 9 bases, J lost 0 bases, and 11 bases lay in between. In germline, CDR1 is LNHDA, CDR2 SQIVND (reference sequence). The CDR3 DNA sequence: TGTGCCAGCGCCCAACAGGTGAACACTGAAGCTTTCTTT. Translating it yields CASAQQVNTEAFF.

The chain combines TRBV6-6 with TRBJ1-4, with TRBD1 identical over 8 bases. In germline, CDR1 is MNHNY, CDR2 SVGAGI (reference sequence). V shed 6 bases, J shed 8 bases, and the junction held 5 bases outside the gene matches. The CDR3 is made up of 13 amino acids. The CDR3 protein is CASRDRAEEKLFF. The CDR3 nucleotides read TGTGCCAGCAGGGACAGGGCGGAAGAAAAACTGTTTTTT.

CDR3 DNA sequence: TGTGCCAGCAGCTTAGGCGGGAGGGCGGCAGATACGCAGTATTTT. This encodes CASSLGGRAADTQYF. The chain joins TRBV11-3 to TRBJ2-3; TRBD2 matches 9 bases. V shed 1 base and J 4 bases; nucleotides not matched to a gene: 3. The CDR3 runs to 15 residues. Germline assignment: CDR1 SGHNT and CDR2 YENEEA.

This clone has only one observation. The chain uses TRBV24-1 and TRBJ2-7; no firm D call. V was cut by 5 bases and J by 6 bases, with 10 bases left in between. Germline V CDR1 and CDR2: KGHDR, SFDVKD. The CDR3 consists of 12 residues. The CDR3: CATSAPGGEQYF. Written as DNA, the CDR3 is TGTGCCACCAGTGCCCCGGGTGGCGAGCAGTACTTC.

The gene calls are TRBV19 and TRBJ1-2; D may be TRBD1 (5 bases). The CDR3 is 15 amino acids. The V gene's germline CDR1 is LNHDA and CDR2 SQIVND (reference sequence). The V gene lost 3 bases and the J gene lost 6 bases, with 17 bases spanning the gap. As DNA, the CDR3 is TGTGCCAGTAGTATTTTCTTGGGGGGAATGAATGGCTACACCTTC. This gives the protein CASSIFLGGMNGYTF.

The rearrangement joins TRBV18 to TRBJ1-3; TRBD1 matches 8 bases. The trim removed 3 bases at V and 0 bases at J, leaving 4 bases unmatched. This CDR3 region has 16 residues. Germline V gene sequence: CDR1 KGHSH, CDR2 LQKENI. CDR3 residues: CASSPNTGGSGNTIYF. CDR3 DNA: TGTGCCAGCTCACCGAATACAGGGGGCTCTGGAAACACCATATATTTT.

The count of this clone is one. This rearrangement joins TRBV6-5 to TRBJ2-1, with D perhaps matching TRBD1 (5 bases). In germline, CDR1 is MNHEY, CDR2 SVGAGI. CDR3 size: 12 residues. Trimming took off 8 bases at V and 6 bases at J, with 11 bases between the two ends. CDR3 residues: CASGARGNEQFF. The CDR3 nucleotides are TGTGCCAGCGGGGCCAGAGGCAATGAGCAGTTCTTC.

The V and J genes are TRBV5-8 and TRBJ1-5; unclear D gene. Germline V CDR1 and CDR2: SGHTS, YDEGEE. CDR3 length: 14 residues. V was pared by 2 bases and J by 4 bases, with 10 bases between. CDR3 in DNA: TGTGCCAGCAGCTTAGAGGGTACGAATCAGCCCCAGCATTTT. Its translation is CASSLEGTNQPQHF.

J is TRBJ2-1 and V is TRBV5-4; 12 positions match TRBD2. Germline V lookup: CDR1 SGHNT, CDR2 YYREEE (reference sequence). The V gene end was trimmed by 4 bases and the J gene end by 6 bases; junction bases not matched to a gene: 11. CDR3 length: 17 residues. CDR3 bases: TGTGCCAGCAGCCCACAGACTAGCGGGAGAGTGAGCAATGAGCAGTTCTTC. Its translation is CASSPQTSGRVSNEQFF.

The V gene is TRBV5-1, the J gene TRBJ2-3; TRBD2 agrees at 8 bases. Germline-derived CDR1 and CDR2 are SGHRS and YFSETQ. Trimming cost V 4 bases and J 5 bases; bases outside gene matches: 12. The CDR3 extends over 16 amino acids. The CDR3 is CASSQVVGGDEDTQYF. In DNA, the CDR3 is TGCGCCAGCAGCCAGGTCGTCGGGGGGGATGAAGATACGCAGTATTTT.

DNA for the CDR3: TGTGCCAGCAGATCACCAGGGGATGGGCGGGGGGTTTACAATGAGCAGTTCTTC. This codes for CASRSPGDGRGVYNEQFF. The chain joins TRBV28 to TRBJ2-1; 8 bases fit TRBD2. The junction had 17 bases not matched to a gene; V was cut back by 6 bases and J by 4 bases. Germline CDR1 reads MDHEN; CDR2 reads SYDVKM. CDR3 size: 18 residues.

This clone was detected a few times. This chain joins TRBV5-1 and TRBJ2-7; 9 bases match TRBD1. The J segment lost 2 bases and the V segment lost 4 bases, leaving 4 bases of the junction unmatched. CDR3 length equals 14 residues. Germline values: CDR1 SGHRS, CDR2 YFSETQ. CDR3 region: CASSPDRGAYEQYF. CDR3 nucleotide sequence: TGCGCCAGCAGCCCAGACAGGGGGGCCTACGAGCAGTACTTC.